A single sample gave rise to the 14 T cell receptor beta chains below, sequenced in a study of T cell repertoires in cytomegalovirus infection. TCRdb re-called the reads with MiXCR, one entry per CDR3 protein. Among around 900,000 distinct CDR3 sequences listed, approximately 31% were seen once. Their cognate antigens are unknown. The sample was cultured CD8+ T cells from PBMCs, taken from culture after CMV antigen stimulation. Every receptor here comes from a human donor in good health (CMV status not recorded). Some clones in this sample may be carry-over from other donors' samples.

This clonotype was observed at least ten times. V usage is TRBV7-2 and J usage is TRBJ1-5; D gene uncertain. V lost 0 bases and J lost 0, with 6 bases in between. Germline CDR1 SGHTA, CDR2 FQGNSA. This CDR3 comprises 15 residues. CDR3 DNA: TGTGCCAGCAGCTTAGCACTCAATAGCAATCAGCCCCAGCATTTT. Protein sequence: CASSLALNSNQPQHF.

This clonotype was observed a few times. The chain is built from TRBV12-3 or TRBV12-4 and TRBJ2-3; the match to TRBD2 covers 13 bases. The trim removed 4 bases at V and 6 bases at J, leaving 1 base unmatched. The CDR3 consists of 14 residues. Here the CDR3 DNA reads TGTGCCAGCAGTTCGGGACTAGCGGGGGATACGCAGTATTTT. Translating it yields CASSSGLAGDTQYF.

The CDR3 DNA sequence: TGTGCTAGCCGAGGACATCTCCAAGAGACCCAGTACTTC. Amino acids: CASRGHLQETQYF. V gene TRBV7-6 combines with J gene TRBJ2-5; a weak D match, TRBD1 (5 bases). This CDR3 is built from 13 residues. In germline, CDR1 is SGHVS, CDR2 FNYEAQ.

This clonotype has a handful of counts. J is TRBJ1-1 and V is TRBV12-5; D gene unclear. CDR3 length: 12 amino acids. CDR1 and CDR2 from the germline V gene are LGHNT and FRNRAP. Trimming removed 3 bases from V and 7 bases from J, with 9 bases in between. The CDR3 sequence is CASGFVGSEAFF. DNA of the CDR3: TGTGCTAGTGGTTTTGTCGGGAGTGAAGCTTTCTTT.

This chain uses TRBV10-3 with TRBJ1-1, with D possibly TRBD1 on 6 matching bases. Germline V gene sequence: CDR1 ENHRY, CDR2 SYGVKD. Trimming left V 7 bases short and J 6 bases short, with 12 bases between. The CDR3 has 12 residues. Here the CDR3 reads CAIMKDSSEAFF. CDR3 nucleotides: TGTGCCATCATGAAGGACAGCTCTGAAGCTTTCTTT.

The V gene is TRBV2, the J gene TRBJ2-2; D gene unclear. Germline V gene lookup returns CDR1 SNHLY and CDR2 FYNNEI. This CDR3 has 15 amino acids. With 5 bases removed from V and 4 bases from J, the gap between germline ends came to 14 bases. The CDR3 DNA sequence: TGTGCCAGCAGTAATGGGGTAGGGCGCACCGGGGAGCTGTTTTTT. Translating it yields CASSNGVGRTGELFF.

The chain links TRBV27 to TRBJ1-1; no firm D call. Germline-derived CDR1 and CDR2 are MNHEY and SMNVEV (reference sequence). V was cut by 6 bases and J by 0 bases, with 17 bases left in between. The CDR3 loop spans 16 amino acids. The CDR3 DNA follows: TGTGCCAGCAGATTCCCGGGTCCTCGAATGAACACTGAAGCTTTCTTT. Residues: CASRFPGPRMNTEAFF.

V usage is TRBV7-6 and J usage is TRBJ2-1, with 7 positions matching TRBD1. Germline CDR1 is SGHVS and CDR2 is FNYEAQ. This CDR3 comprises 17 residues. V gave up 1 base and J gave up 8 bases; unmatched junction bases: 14. This chain's CDR3 is CASSLGGTGDMMDEQFF. CDR3 bases: TGTGCCAGCAGCTTAGGGGGAACAGGGGACATGATGGATGAGCAGTTCTTC.

This clonotype has a handful of counts. The chain couples TRBV10-3 to TRBJ2-1, with 9 bases fitting TRBD1. CDR1 and CDR2 (germline): ENHRY, SYGVKD. The CDR3 extends over 17 amino acids. V lost 4 bases, J lost 5 bases, and 12 bases stayed unmatched. The CDR3 coding sequence is TGTGCCATCAGTGCCCCGGACAGGGGAGCGTTACACAATGAGCAGTTCTTC. This translates into CAISAPDRGALHNEQFF.

The chain has TRBV4-1 and TRBJ1-1, with D uncertain. V was clipped by 1 base and J by 4 bases, with 10 bases between them. The CDR3 is made up of 14 amino acids. CDR1 MGHRA and CDR2 YSYEKL come from the germline V gene. CDR3 residues: CASSQGAWGTEAFF. The CDR3 coding sequence is TGCGCCAGCAGCCAAGGGGCGTGGGGCACTGAAGCTTTCTTT.

The table lists this clonotype with a few counts. This rearrangement joins TRBV7-6 to TRBJ2-3, with TRBD2 as a possible D gene (6 bases). The V gene lost 0 bases and the J gene lost 5 bases, with 15 bases spanning the gap. The CDR3 has 16 amino acids. Germline V gene sequence: CDR1 SGHVS, CDR2 FNYEAQ. The CDR3 sequence is CASSLARSGSKDTQYF. The DNA for the CDR3 is TGTGCCAGCAGCTTAGCGAGAAGCGGGTCTAAAGATACGCAGTATTTT. Using reference TRBV7-6 and TRBJ2-3 for the parts outside the CDR3, the full variable domain is GAGVSQSPRYKVTKRGQDVALRCDPISGHVSLYWYRQALGQGPEFLTYFNYEAQQDKSGLPNDRFSAERPEGSISTLTIQRTEQRDSAMYRCASSLARSGSKDTQYFGPGTRLTVL.

In this sample, this clonotype turned up a few times. The chain has TRBV7-9 and TRBJ2-7, with 9 bases identical to TRBD1. Germline loops: CDR1 SEHNR, CDR2 FQNEAQ (reference sequence). Trimming removed 4 bases from V and 5 bases from J; junction bases left unmatched: 6. The CDR3 loop spans 14 amino acids. This CDR3 reads CASSSGQGSDEQYV. As DNA, the CDR3 is TGTGCCAGCAGCTCCGGACAGGGGTCTGACGAGCAGTACGTC.

The V and J genes are TRBV6-6 and TRBJ2-7; 8 bases agree with TRBD1. The CDR3 spans 15 residues. V shed 6 bases, J shed 4 bases, and the junction held 11 bases outside the gene matches. CDR1 and CDR2 from the germline V gene are MNHNY and SVGAGI (reference sequence). This chain's CDR3 is CASSYGQGSGYEQYV. In DNA, the CDR3 is TGTGCCAGCAGCTACGGACAGGGATCCGGGTACGAGCAGTACGTC.

The genes are TRBV4-1 and TRBJ2-1; 9 nucleotides agree with TRBD2. From germline, CDR1 is MGHRA and CDR2 YSYEKL. The CDR3 is 15 residues long. After removal of 4 bases from V and 10 bases from J, the junction contained 11 bases not matched to a gene. The DNA for the CDR3 is TGCGCCAGCAGCCTACAGGGCGGGGGGGCCCGGGAGCAGTTCTTC. Its translation: CASSLQGGGAREQFF.